The following is a T cell receptor beta chain sequence with its context. In the original workflow: Estimation of nucleated cell counts was performed using reference gene primer amplification. Sequencing used immunoSEQ multiplex PCR; TCRdb keeps in-frame clones, though not all of them. V and J calls and clone size are as listed in that table; D and trimming were resolved from the DNA. The table includes approximately 270,000 clones, roughly nine tenths detected once. This specimen belongs to a study of blood T cell repertoires in COVID-19. Overall study: COVID-19 samples, acute and convalescent, were from the United States, Italy and Spain. T cells, B-cell-depleted T cells, or PBMCs supplied cDNA or gDNA.

CDR1 LNHDA and CDR2 SQIVND come from the germline V gene (reference sequence). With V trimmed by 4 bases and J by 7 bases, 8 bases remained unmatched. CDR3 size: 16 residues. All enrollees were roughly 18 to 89 years old and from 25 or so US areas. The TCR was taken from a human donor in a cohort exposed to, infected with or recovered from COVID-19 (not recorded which). The donor label of this sample is uncertain. The chain employs TRBV19 and TRBJ1-6, with TRBD1 matching 9 bases. Sequencing was performed on PBMCs or T cells enriched from blood (not recorded which). The CDR3 DNA follows: TGTGCCAGTAGTACCCGGGACAGGGAGAGGAATTCACCCCTCCACTTT. Translated: CASSTRDRERNSPLHF.